One sample yielded the 6 T cell receptor beta chains listed below, sequenced in a study of T cells expressing NK-cell markers. From its re-call of the 5' RACE reads, TCRdb lists each CDR3 protein once, without DNA. The sample data list 500,000 to 600,000 distinct CDR3 sequences. The sample taken for sequencing was blood T cells: a sorted CD56 or NKG2C T cell subset, CD4+ or CD8+ T cells, or bulk PBMC T cells (not recorded which). Source of these receptors: a man aged 18 to 30 in good health.

The chain couples TRBV20-1 to TRBJ1-3; TCRdb outputs TRBD1, but without DNA this stays unchecked. CDR1 is DFQATT and CDR2 is SNEGSKA in the germline V gene (reference sequence). This CDR3 region has 13 residues. The CDR3 spells CSASQGRGNTIYF.

The CDR3 loop reads CAWSGLGGYNEQFF. The chain couples TRBV30 to TRBJ2-1; TCRdb outputs TRBD2, but without DNA this stays unchecked. The CDR3 runs 14 residues. CDR1 is GTSNPN, CDR2 SVGIG, per germline (reference sequence).

The chain is built from TRBV25-1 and TRBJ2-5; the TRBD1 assignment by TCRdb is unverifiable without DNA. CDR1 and CDR2 (germline): MGHDK, SYGVNS. The CDR3 length is 15 residues. The chain's CDR3 is CASRPRDAGRETQYF. Combining the CDR3 with reference TRBV25-1 and TRBJ2-5 gives the whole variable domain EADIYQTPRYLVIGTGKKITLECSQTMGHDKMYWYQQDPGMELHLIHYSYGVNSTEKGDLSSESTVSRIRTEHFPLTLESARPSHTSQYLCASRPRDAGRETQYFGPGTRLLVL.

This chain uses TRBV7-7 with TRBJ2-1; checking the TCRdb D call of TRBD2 is not possible without DNA. The CDR3 totals 15 residues. The germline gives CDR1 SSHAT, CDR2 FNYEAQ (reference sequence). The CDR3 protein is CASSLSGAGDNEQFF.

This chain uses TRBV12-3 or TRBV12-4 with TRBJ2-2; TCRdb proposes TRBD2, but this gene call is untestable without DNA. The CDR3 runs 16 residues. The CDR3 spells CASSQGLAGEPGELFF.

The chain carries TRBV3-1 and TRBJ1-2; the D call from TCRdb, TRBD1, cannot be confirmed without DNA. Germline CDR1 and CDR2: LGHDT and YNNKEL (reference sequence). The CDR3 loop spans 15 amino acids. The chain's CDR3 is CASSRSWTGGYGYTF.